The clone carrying this TCR beta chain occurred a few times. Its antigen remains unknown. From germline, CDR1 is SGHVS and CDR2 FNYEAQ. V gave up 5 bases and J gave up 11 bases; unmatched junction bases: 12. The CDR3 consists of 15 residues. This sample is drawn from a study of T cells after yellow fever vaccination. Points from the study as a whole: Most primary-vaccination clones reappeared after the booster (about 95% CD4, approximately 88% CD8). FACS-sorted repertoires could contain abundant clonotypes contaminating from the bulk population.

The 5'RACE template-switching step produced TCR cDNA and added a universal primer site and UMIs. MiXCR, run by TCRdb on the 5' RACE reads, gives a single entry per CDR3 protein. This repertoire shows some 340,000 distinct CDR3 sequences, approximately 4% found once; its top ten account for just under 25%. This rearrangement joins TRBV7-6 to TRBJ1-6, with TRBD1 identical over 7 bases. The sequencing here drew on PBMCs, taken 5 days after the yellow fever booster vaccination. The sequence came from a man younger than 30 who received the YFV17D yellow fever vaccine. The CDR3 is CASSQGTELWAPLHF. For the CDR3, the DNA is TGTGCCAGCAGCCAGGGGACAGAATTATGGGCACCCCTCCACTTT.